Listed here are 21 T cell receptor beta chains from one sample, sequenced in a study of human T cells and chemical hapten exposure. Time point in this sample: patch test 1, 2 weeks after DPC sensitization. Treatment here: therapeutic diphenylcyclopropenone sensitization with weekly scalp DPC. TCRdb independently ran MiXCR on the RACE reads; one entry per CDR3 protein. The sample includes 45,000 to 60,000 distinct CDR3 sequences, about 9.3% of them seen just once. The sequencing here drew on whole blood, taken in connection with sensitization to the hapten diphenylcyclopropenone (DPC). Receptors were obtained from a woman aged 40 to 49 with alopecia areata. Some clones in this sample may be carry-over from other donors' samples.

The table lists this clonotype with many counts. V and J are TRBV7-9 and TRBJ1-4; 7 bases are a match to TRBD1. Per germline, CDR1 SEHNR and CDR2 FQNEAQ (reference sequence). The CDR3 runs to 13 residues. V dropped 5 bases and J dropped 8; count of bases not matched to a gene: 5. CDR3 DNA sequence: TGTGCCAGCAGCCCGGGACAGAGGGAAAAACTGTTTTTT. Amino acid sequence: CASSPGQREKLFF.

This clonotype was counted a few times. J is TRBJ2-1 and V is TRBV9; 10 bases match TRBD2. CDR1 and CDR2 (germline): SGDLS, YYNGEE. Trimming at V came to 1 base and at J to 5 bases, leaving 3 bases not matched to a gene. The CDR3 extends over 15 amino acids. The DNA for the CDR3 is TGTGCCAGCAGCGTACTAGCGGGGGCGGACAATGAGCAGTTCTTC. Encoded protein: CASSVLAGADNEQFF. The whole variable domain, remainder taken from reference TRBV9 and TRBJ2-1, is DSGVTQTPKHLITATGQRVTLRCSPRSGDLSVYWYQQSLDQGLQFLIQYYNGEERAKGNILERFSAQQFPDLHSELNLSSLELGDSALYFCASSVLAGADNEQFFGPGTRLTVL.

This clonotype was detected ten times or more. This chain uses TRBV4-1 with TRBJ2-1, with D perhaps matching TRBD1 or TRBD2 (7 bases each). The V gene lost 0 bases and the J gene lost 8 bases, with 17 bases spanning the gap. CDR1 MGHRA and CDR2 YSYEKL come from the germline V gene. The length of the CDR3 is 16 residues. The CDR3 here is CASSQDRRQGLHEQFF. In DNA, the CDR3 is TGCGCCAGCAGCCAAGATCGGCGACAGGGACTACATGAGCAGTTCTTC.

The sample holds a few counts of this clonotype. This sequence joins TRBV5-4 and TRBJ2-1, with D uncertain. V was pared by 0 bases and J by 6 bases, with 7 bases between. This CDR3 comprises 13 residues. Germline V gene sequence: CDR1 SGHNT, CDR2 YYREEE (reference sequence). CDR3 amino acids: CASSLAVVNEQFF. The CDR3 coding sequence is TGTGCCAGCAGCTTGGCGGTAGTCAATGAGCAGTTCTTC. The full variable domain, completed using reference TRBV5-4 and TRBJ2-1, is ETGVTQSPTHLIKTRGQQVTLRCSSQSGHNTVSWYQQALGQGPQFIFQYYREEENGRGNFPPRFSGLQFPNYSSELNVNALELDDSALYLCASSLAVVNEQFFGPGTRLTVL.

This clonotype is medium-sized. The chain employs TRBV14 and TRBJ2-3; tentative D call: TRBD2 (6 bases). Per the germline V gene, CDR1 is SGHDN and CDR2 is FVKESK. The CDR3 is 16 amino acids. V lost 4 bases and J 2 bases, leaving 16 bases between the germline ends. The CDR3 reads CASSPRYGGTTDTQYF. CDR3 DNA: TGTGCCAGCAGCCCGCGGTACGGGGGAACCACAGATACGCAGTATTTT.

This clonotype was picked up many times. The chain carries TRBV29-1 and TRBJ2-5; no definite D call. The CDR3 totals 11 residues. Germline V gene sequence: CDR1 SQVTM, CDR2 ANQGSEA. V was shortened by 7 bases and J by 2 bases, with 8 bases between the two germline ends. CDR3 in DNA: TGCAGCGCTCCCCAGCAAGAGACCCAGTACTTC. Translated: CSAPQQETQYF.

This clonotype was seen many times. The chain joins TRBV7-3 to TRBJ2-5; TRBD1 matches 7 bases. CDR1 and CDR2 (germline): SGHTA, FQGTGA. With 9 bases clipped from V and 0 bases from J, the junction kept 13 bases outside the gene matches. This CDR3 comprises 16 residues. CDR3 loop: CARTTGCRPYQETQYF. For the CDR3, the DNA is TGTGCCAGAACGACAGGGTGCCGCCCGTACCAAGAGACCCAGTACTTC.

This clonotype turned up a few times. The chain is built from TRBV4-3 and TRBJ2-2; no definite D call. The CDR3 has 14 amino acids. The ends were cut back, 0 bases at V and 4 bases at J, with 6 bases in the middle. Germline-derived CDR1 and CDR2 are LGHNA and YSLEER. The CDR3 spells CASSQDDLTGELFF. DNA of the CDR3: TGCGCCAGCAGCCAAGATGACCTCACCGGGGAGCTGTTTTTT.

This clonotype is medium-sized. This chain uses TRBV7-3 with TRBJ2-3; no clear D gene. Trimming shortened V by 5 bases and J by 5 bases, and 8 bases separated the two germline ends. There are 12 residues in the CDR3. In germline, CDR1 is SGHTA, CDR2 FQGTGA. The CDR3 nucleotides read TGTGCCAGCAGCCTAAACCGAGATACGCAGTATTTT. This translates into CASSLNRDTQYF. Variable domain in full (rest from reference TRBV7-3 and TRBJ2-3): GAGVSQTPSNKVTEKGKYVELRCDPISGHTALYWYRQSLGQGPEFLIYFQGTGAADDSGLPNDRFFAVRPEGSVSTLKIQRTERGDSAVYLCASSLNRDTQYFGPGTRLTVL.

This clonotype was observed many times. The rearrangement uses TRBV28 and TRBJ2-7; D call uncertain. Germline CDR1 and CDR2: MDHEN and SYDVKM. The V end was cut by 5 bases, the J end by 6 bases, with 11 bases between. This CDR3 contains 12 residues. The CDR3 nucleotides are TGTGCCAGCAGTACCCAACTGGGCGAGCAGTACTTC. Its protein is CASSTQLGEQYF.

The chain has TRBV11-2 and TRBJ2-7; TRBD1 is a possible D gene (5 bases). V was clipped by 1 base and J by 6 bases, with 13 bases between them. The germline V gene encodes CDR1 SGHAT and CDR2 FQNNGV. The CDR3 has 14 amino acids. CDR3 amino acids: CASSLGPRVSEQYF. The CDR3, as DNA: TGTGCCAGCAGCTTAGGTCCCAGGGTGTCCGAGCAGTACTTC.

The chain uses TRBV24-1 and TRBJ1-4; TRBD1 matches 12 bases. Germline V lookup: CDR1 KGHDR, CDR2 SFDVKD. The CDR3 length is 16 residues. After removal of 4 bases from V and 8 bases from J, the junction contained 7 bases not matched to a gene. CDR3 residues: CATSETGTGGREKLFF. The CDR3 coding sequence is TGTGCCACCAGTGAGACCGGGACAGGGGGCAGAGAAAAACTGTTTTTT.

This clonotype was recorded many times. The chain carries TRBV12-3 or TRBV12-4 and TRBJ1-3; weak D call: TRBD1 (5 bases). The CDR3 runs to 15 residues. V shed 9 bases and J shed 0 bases, with 15 bases lying between them. CDR3 loop: CASSGGPRSGNTIYF. Written as DNA, the CDR3 is TGTGCCAGTAGTGGGGGACCTCGCTCTGGAAACACCATATATTTT.

This clonotype has a handful of counts. The chain combines TRBV6-1 with TRBJ2-3, with a weak D call TRBD1 (6 bases). The CDR3 extends over 13 amino acids. CDR1 is MNHNS and CDR2 is SASEGT in the germline V gene. V lost 2 bases and J 7 bases, leaving 10 bases between the germline ends. The CDR3 loop reads CASSESQGNTQYF. CDR3 DNA sequence: TGTGCCAGCAGTGAATCCCAGGGGAATACGCAGTATTTT.

The CDR3 here is CASSVVTGMYNEQFF. CDR3 DNA sequence: TGTGCCAGCAGCGTAGTGACAGGGATGTACAATGAGCAGTTCTTC. The V and J genes are TRBV9 and TRBJ2-1; 7 bases agree with TRBD1. The junction had 4 bases not matched to a gene; V was cut back by 0 bases and J by 4 bases. This CDR3 has 15 amino acids. The germline gives CDR1 SGDLS, CDR2 YYNGEE.

This clonotype has ten or more counts. This chain connects TRBV12-3 or TRBV12-4 to TRBJ2-5, with D perhaps being TRBD1 or TRBD2 (6 bases each). The CDR3 has 14 residues. Trimming stripped 6 bases from V and 4 bases from J, with 15 bases between. The DNA for the CDR3 is TGTGCCAGCAGCCACTCCCCGGGGGCAGAGACCCAGTACTTC. This sequence encodes CASSHSPGAETQYF.

This clonotype was counted at least ten times. CDR3 DNA: TGTGCCAGCTCACCGGGACTCCAAAATTCACCCCTCCACTTT. Residues: CASSPGLQNSPLHF. The J gene is TRBJ1-6, the V gene TRBV18, with D possibly matching TRBD1 (5 bases). CDR3 length: 14 residues. V was shortened by 3 bases and J by 7 bases, with 10 bases between the two germline ends. Germline loops: CDR1 KGHSH, CDR2 LQKENI.

This chain connects TRBV7-3 to TRBJ1-5; D is ambiguous. CDR3 length equals 13 residues. Germline CDR1 SGHTA, CDR2 FQGTGA. V lost 3 bases and J lost 1, with 4 bases in between. CDR3 protein: CASSLASNQPQHF. In DNA, the CDR3 is TGTGCCAGCAGCTTGGCCAGCAATCAGCCCCAGCATTTT.

V and J are TRBV11-1 and TRBJ2-7, with D perhaps TRBD2 (6 bases). The CDR3 runs 16 residues. The germline gives CDR1 SGHAT, CDR2 FQDESV (reference sequence). V was pared by 6 bases and J by 0 bases, with 18 bases between. CDR3 DNA sequence: TGTGCCAGCAGTGCGGGACCGGGCCGAAACTCCTACGAGCAGTACTTC. This translates into CASSAGPGRNSYEQYF.

The genes are TRBV6-5 and TRBJ1-2, with a tentative D call TRBD1 (5 bases). Germline CDR1 is MNHEY and CDR2 is SVGAGI. The CDR3 is 13 amino acids. The ends were cut back, 7 bases at V and 4 bases at J, with 13 bases in the middle. CDR3 DNA: TGTGCCAGCACCCTGGGACCTGTCTATGGCTACACCTTC. Translated, it gives CASTLGPVYGYTF.

In regard to this clonotype: A read error may be the cause here, since a much bigger clone is one base away. V and J are TRBV11-2 and TRBJ2-5, with a tentative D call TRBD2 (5 bases). Deletions cut 5 bases from V and 4 bases from J, with 14 bases between. The CDR3 is made up of 14 amino acids. In germline, CDR1 is SGHAT, CDR2 FQNNGV. CDR3 loop: CASSRRTSRETQYF. CDR3 nucleotide sequence: TGTGCCAGCAGCAGACGGACTTCTCGAGAGACCCAGTACTTC.